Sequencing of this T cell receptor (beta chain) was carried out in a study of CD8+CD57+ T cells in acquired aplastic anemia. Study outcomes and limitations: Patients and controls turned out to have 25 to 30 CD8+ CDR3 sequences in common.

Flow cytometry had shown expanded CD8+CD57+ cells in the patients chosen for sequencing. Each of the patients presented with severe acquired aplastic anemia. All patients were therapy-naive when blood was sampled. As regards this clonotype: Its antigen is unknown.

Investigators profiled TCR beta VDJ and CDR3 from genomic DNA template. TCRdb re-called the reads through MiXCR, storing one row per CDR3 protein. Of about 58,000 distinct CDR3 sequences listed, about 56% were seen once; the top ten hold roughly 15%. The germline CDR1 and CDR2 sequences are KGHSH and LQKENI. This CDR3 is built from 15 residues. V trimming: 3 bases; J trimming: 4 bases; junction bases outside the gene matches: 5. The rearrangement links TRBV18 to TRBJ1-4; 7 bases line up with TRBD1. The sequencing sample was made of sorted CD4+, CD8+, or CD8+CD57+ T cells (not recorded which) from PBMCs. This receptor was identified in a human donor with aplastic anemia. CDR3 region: CASSPSGDSNEKLFF. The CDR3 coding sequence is TGTGCCAGCTCACCGTCGGGGGACAGTAATGAAAAACTGTTTTTT.